Only a few counts were recorded for the clone carrying this T cell receptor beta chain. Its cognate antigen is unknown. At one end, the junction sequence differs from germline, possibly due to a read error. The data belong to a study of T-cell reconstitution after alpha-beta-depleted transplantation in children. Unique molecular identifiers were used to barcode this TCRbeta library. MiXCR, run by TCRdb on the PCR reads, gives a single entry per CDR3 protein. The data contain about a million distinct CDR3 sequences, about 29% of them singletons. CDR1 is SGHVS, CDR2 FNYEAQ, per germline. There are 15 residues in the CDR3. Study-level results: There were some patients whose high TCRbeta diversity at day 60 came from surviving recipient T cells and thymic progenitors. Among T cells one year after transplant, newly produced cells accounted for most counts and diversity. Approximately two months post-transplant, alpha-beta T cells reportedly originated from several hundred expanded graft clones.

This receptor was taken from a boy in the first two years of life who had a stem cell transplant for SCID, so the T cells may come from the graft donor. V usage is TRBV7-6 and J usage is TRBJ2-1; 12 nucleotides agree with TRBD2. The material sequenced was PBMCs, mostly from graft donor cells, taken 360 days after TCRalphabeta/CD19-depleted stem cell transplant. CDR3 protein: CASSLAGGPSDEQFF. DNA for the CDR3: TGTGCCAGCAGCCTAGCGGGGGGGCCTTCGGATGAGCAGTTCTTC.